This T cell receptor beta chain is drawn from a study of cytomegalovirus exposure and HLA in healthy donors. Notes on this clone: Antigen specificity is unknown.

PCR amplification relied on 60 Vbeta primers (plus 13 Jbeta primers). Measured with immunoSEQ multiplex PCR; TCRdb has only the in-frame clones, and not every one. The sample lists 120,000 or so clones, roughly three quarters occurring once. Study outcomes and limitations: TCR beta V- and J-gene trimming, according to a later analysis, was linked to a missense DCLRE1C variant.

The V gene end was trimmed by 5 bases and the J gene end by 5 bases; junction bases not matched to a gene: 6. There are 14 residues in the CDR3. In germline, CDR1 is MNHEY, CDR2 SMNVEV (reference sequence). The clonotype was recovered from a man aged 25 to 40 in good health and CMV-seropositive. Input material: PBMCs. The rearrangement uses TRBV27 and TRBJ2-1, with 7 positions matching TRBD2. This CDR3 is CASSMSSGNNEQFF. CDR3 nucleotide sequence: TGTGCCAGCAGTATGTCTAGCGGAAACAATGAGCAGTTCTTC.